This TCR beta chain emerged from a study of T cell responses to AZD1222 COVID-19 vaccine. The method was immunoSEQ multiplex PCR; TCRdb's version includes in-frame clones alone and lacks a portion of them. The top ten hold approximately 19% of the sample, which has about 150,000 clones, roughly 90% seen once. V was trimmed by 8 bases and J by 2 bases, leaving 15 bases between them. Germline-derived CDR1 and CDR2 are KGHSH and LQKENI. The CDR3 has 14 amino acids. This sequence originates from an adult in good health. The starting material was peripheral blood, obtained on day 0 of AZD1222 vaccination. The J gene is TRBJ1-1, the V gene TRBV18; D is unclear. CDR3 DNA: TGTGCCAGCCAGGTGGGCAGAATAAACACTGAAGCTTTCTTT. Its protein product is CASQVGRINTEAFF. The full variable domain, with the rest looked up from reference TRBV18 and TRBJ1-1, is NAGVMQNPRHLVRRRGQEARLRCSPMKGHSHVYWYRQLPEEGLKFMVYLQKENIIDESGMPKERFSAEFPKEGPSILRIQQVVRGDSAAYFCASQVGRINTEAFFGQGTRLTVV.